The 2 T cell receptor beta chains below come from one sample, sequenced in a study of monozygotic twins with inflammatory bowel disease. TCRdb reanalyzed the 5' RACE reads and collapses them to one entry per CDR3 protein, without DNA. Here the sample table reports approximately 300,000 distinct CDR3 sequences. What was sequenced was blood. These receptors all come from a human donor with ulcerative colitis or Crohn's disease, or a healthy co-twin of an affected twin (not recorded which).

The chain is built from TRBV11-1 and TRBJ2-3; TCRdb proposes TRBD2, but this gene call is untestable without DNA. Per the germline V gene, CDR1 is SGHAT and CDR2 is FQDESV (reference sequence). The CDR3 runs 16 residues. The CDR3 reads CASSLGGSGGFGTQYF.

CDR3 region: CAISLSFGTGGSEQFF. The chain recombines TRBV11-2 with TRBJ2-1; TCRdb lists TRBD1, though no DNA is available to test this call. In germline, CDR1 is SGHAT, CDR2 FQNNGV. CDR3 length: 16 amino acids.